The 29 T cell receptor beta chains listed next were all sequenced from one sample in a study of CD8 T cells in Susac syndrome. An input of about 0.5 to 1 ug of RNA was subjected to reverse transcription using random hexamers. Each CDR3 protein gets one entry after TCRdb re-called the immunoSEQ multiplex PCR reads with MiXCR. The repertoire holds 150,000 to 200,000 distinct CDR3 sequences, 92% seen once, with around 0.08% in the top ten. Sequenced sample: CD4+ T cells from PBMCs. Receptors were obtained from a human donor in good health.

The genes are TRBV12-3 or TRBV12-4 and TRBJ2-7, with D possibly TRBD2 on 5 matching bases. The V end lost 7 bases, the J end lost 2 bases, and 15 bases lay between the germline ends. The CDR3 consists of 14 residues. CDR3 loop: CASTLPGSPYEQYF. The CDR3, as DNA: TGTGCCAGCACCCTCCCGGGGTCCCCCTACGAGCAGTACTTC.

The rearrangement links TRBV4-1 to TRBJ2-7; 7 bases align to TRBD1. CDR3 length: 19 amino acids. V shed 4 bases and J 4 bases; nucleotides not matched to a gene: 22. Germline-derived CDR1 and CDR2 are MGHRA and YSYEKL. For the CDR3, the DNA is TGCGCCAGCAGCCTCCCCCCTCGGGTCCAGGGGGATAGGAGATACGAGCAGTACTTC. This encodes CASSLPPRVQGDRRYEQYF.

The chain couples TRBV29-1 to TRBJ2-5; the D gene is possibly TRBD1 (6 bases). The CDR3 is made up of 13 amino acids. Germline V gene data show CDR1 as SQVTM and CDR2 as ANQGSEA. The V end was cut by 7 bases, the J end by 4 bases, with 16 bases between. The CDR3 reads CSAQQGLGETQYF. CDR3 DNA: TGCAGCGCCCAACAGGGATTGGGAGAGACCCAGTACTTC.

CDR3 sequence: CATSDMDSLGQYF. The CDR3, as DNA: TGTGCCACCAGTGATATGGACAGTCTTGGGCAGTACTTC. The chain recombines TRBV24-1 with TRBJ2-7, with a possible D match to TRBD1 (6 bases). Deletions cut 3 bases from V and 9 bases from J, with 14 bases between. Germline V gene lookup returns CDR1 KGHDR and CDR2 SFDVKD. This CDR3 spans 13 amino acids.

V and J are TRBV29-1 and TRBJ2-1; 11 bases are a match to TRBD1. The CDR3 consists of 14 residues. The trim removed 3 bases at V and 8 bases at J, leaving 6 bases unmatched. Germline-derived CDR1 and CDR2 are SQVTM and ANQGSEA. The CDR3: CSVDRGQGADEQFF. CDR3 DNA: TGCAGCGTTGATCGTGGACAGGGGGCGGATGAGCAGTTCTTC.

The CDR3 reads CASSTTVWEQYF. Here the CDR3 DNA reads TGTGCCAGCAGTACAACCGTGTGGGAGCAGTACTTC. The V gene is TRBV6-2 or TRBV6-3, the J gene TRBJ2-7; D uncertain. V shed 5 bases and J shed 7 bases, with 12 bases lying between them. Germline CDR1 reads MNHEY; CDR2 reads SVGEGT. CDR3 length: 12 residues.

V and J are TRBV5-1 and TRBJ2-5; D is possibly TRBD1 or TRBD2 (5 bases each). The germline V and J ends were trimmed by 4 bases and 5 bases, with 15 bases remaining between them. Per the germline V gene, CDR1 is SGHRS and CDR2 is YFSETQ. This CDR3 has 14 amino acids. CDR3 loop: CASSPGDWGETQYF. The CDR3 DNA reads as TGCGCCAGCAGCCCCGGAGACTGGGGGGAGACCCAGTACTTC.

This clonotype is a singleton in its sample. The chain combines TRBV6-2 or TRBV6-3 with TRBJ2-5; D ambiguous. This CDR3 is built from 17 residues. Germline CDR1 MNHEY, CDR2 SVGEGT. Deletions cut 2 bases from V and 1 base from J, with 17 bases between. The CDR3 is CASSYPTERGIQETQYF. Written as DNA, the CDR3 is TGTGCCAGCAGTTACCCCACTGAGAGAGGCATCCAAGAGACCCAGTACTTC.

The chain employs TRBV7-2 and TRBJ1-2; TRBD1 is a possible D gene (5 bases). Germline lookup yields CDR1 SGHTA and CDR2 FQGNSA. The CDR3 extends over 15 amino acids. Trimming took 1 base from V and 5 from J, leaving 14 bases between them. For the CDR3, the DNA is TGTGCCAGCAGCTTAGGAGGGACCCCAGGATATGGCTACACCTTC. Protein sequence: CASSLGGTPGYGYTF.

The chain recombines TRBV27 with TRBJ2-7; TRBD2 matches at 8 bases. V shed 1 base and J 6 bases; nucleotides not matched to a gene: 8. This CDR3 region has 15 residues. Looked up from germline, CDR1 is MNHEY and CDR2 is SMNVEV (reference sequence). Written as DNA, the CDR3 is TGTGCCAGCAGTTTATGGGGACTAGGCTTCTCCGAGCAGTACTTC. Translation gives CASSLWGLGFSEQYF.

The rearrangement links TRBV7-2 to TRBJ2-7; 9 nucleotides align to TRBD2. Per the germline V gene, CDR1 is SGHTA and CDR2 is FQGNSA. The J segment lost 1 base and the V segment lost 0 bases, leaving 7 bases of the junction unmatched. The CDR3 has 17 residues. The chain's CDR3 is CASSLAVQRGVSYEQYF. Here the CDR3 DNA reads TGTGCCAGCAGCTTAGCGGTGCAGCGGGGGGTTTCCTACGAGCAGTACTTC.

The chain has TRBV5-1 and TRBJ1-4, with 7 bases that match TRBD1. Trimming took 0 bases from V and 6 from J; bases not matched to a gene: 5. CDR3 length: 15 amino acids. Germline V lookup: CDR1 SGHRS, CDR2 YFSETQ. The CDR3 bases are TGCGCCAGCAGCTTGGAGCAGGGGGTGTATGAAAAACTGTTTTTT. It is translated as CASSLEQGVYEKLFF.

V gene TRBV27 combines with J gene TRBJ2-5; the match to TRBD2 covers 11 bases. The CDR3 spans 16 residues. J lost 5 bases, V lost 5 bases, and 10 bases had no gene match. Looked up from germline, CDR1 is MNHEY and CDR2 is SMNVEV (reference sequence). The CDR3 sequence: CASSPRLAGRYETQYF. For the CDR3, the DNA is TGTGCCAGCAGTCCCAGACTAGCGGGAAGATACGAGACCCAGTACTTC.

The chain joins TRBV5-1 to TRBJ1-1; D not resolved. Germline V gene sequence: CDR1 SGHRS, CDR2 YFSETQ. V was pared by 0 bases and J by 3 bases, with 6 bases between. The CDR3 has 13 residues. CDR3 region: CASSLEPDTEAFF. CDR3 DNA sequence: TGCGCCAGCAGCTTGGAACCGGACACTGAAGCTTTCTTT.

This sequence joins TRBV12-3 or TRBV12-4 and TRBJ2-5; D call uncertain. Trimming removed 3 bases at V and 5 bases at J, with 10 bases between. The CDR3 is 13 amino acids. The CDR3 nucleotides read TGTGCCAGCAGTTTCGGCGAAGGCGAGACCCAGTACTTC. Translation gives CASSFGEGETQYF.

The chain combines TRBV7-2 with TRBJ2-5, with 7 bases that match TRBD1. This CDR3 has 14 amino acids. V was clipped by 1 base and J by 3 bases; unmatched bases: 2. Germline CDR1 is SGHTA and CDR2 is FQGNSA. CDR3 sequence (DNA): TGTGCCAGCAGCTTAGGGGGACAGAAAGAGACCCAGTACTTC. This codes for CASSLGGQKETQYF.

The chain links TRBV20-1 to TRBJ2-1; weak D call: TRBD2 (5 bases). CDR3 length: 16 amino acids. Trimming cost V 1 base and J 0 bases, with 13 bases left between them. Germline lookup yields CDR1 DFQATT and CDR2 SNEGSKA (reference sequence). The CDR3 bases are TGCAGTGCTAGAGTGGCCCAGCGGAGCTCCTACAATGAGCAGTTCTTC. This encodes CSARVAQRSSYNEQFF.

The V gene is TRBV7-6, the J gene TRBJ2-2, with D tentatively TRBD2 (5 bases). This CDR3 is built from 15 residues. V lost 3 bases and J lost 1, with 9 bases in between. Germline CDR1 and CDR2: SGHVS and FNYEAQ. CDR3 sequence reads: CASSLEALNTGELFF. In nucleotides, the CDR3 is TGTGCCAGCAGCTTGGAGGCGTTGAACACCGGGGAGCTGTTTTTT. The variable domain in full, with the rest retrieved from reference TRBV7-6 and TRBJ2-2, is GAGVSQSPRYKVTKRGQDVALRCDPISGHVSLYWYRQALGQGPEFLTYFNYEAQQDKSGLPNDRFSAERPEGSISTLTIQRTEQRDSAMYRCASSLEALNTGELFFGEGSRLTVL.

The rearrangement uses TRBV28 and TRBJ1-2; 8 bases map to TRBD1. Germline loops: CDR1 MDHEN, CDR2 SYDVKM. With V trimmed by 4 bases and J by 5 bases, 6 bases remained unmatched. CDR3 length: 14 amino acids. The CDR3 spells CASSSGGAGYGYTF. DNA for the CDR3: TGTGCCAGCAGTTCAGGGGGCGCTGGTTATGGCTACACCTTC.

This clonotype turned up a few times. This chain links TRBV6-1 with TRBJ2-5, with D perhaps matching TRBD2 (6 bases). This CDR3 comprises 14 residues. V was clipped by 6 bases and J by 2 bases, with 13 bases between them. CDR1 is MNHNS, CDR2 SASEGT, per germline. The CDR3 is CASRKGDSQETQYF. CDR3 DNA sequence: TGTGCCAGCAGGAAAGGGGACTCTCAAGAGACCCAGTACTTC.

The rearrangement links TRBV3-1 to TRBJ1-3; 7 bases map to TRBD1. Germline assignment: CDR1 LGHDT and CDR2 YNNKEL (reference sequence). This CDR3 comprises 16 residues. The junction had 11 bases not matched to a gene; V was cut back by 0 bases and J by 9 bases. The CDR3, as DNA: TGTGCCAGCAGCCAAGACAGAGACAGGGCTGTGGGCACCATATATTTT. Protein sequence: CASSQDRDRAVGTIYF.

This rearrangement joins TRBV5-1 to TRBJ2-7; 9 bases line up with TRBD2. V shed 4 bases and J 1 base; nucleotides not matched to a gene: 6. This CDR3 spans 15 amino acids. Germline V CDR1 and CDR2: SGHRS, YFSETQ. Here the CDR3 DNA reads TGCGCCAGCAGCCTGACTAGCGGCGGATCCTACGAGCAGTACTTC. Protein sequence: CASSLTSGGSYEQYF.

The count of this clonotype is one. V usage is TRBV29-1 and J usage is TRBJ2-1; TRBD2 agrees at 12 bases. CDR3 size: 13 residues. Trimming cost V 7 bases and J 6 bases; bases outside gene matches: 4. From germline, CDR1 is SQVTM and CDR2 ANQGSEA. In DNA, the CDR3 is TGCAGCGGTTTACTAGCGGGAGGCAATGAGCAGTTCTTC. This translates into CSGLLAGGNEQFF.

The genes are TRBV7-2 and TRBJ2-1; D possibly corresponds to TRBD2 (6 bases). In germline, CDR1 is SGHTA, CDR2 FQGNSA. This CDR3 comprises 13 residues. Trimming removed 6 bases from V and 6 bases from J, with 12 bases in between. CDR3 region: CASSAGRLNEQFF. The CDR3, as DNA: TGTGCCAGCAGTGCCGGGAGACTCAATGAGCAGTTCTTC. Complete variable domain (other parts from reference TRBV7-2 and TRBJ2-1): GAGVSQSPSNKVTEKGKDVELRCDPISGHTALYWYRQSLGQGLEFLIYFQGNSAPDKSGLPSDRFSAERTGGSVSTLTIQRTQQEDSAVYLCASSAGRLNEQFFGPGTRLTVL.

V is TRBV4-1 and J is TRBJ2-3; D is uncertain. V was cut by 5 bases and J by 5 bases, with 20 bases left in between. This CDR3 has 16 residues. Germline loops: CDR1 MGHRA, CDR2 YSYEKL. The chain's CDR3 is CASSSTKVIAEDTQYF. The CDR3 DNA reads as TGCGCCAGCAGCTCAACAAAGGTTATCGCGGAAGATACGCAGTATTTT.

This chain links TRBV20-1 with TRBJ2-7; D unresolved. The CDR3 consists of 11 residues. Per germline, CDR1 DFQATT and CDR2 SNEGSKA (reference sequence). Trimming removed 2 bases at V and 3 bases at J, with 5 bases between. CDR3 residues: CSARWSYEQYF. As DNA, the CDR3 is TGCAGTGCTAGATGGAGCTACGAGCAGTACTTC.

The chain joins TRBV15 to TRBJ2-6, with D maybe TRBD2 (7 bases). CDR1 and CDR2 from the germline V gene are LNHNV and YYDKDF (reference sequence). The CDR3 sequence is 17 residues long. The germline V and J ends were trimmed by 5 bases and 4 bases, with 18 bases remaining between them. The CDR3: CATSYPRGAPGANVLTF. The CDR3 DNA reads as TGTGCCACCAGCTATCCCCGGGGGGCGCCGGGGGCCAACGTCCTGACTTTC.

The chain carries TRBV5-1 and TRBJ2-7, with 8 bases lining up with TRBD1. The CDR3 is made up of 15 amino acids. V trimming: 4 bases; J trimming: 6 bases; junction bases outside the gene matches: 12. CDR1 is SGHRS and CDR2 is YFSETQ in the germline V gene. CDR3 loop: CASSPTGDTGGEQYF. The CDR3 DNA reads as TGCGCCAGCAGCCCGACAGGGGATACTGGTGGCGAGCAGTACTTC. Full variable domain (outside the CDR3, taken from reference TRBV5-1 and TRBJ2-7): KAGVTQTPRYLIKTRGQQVTLSCSPISGHRSVSWYQQTPGQGLQFLFEYFSETQRNKGNFPGRFSGRQFSNSRSEMNVSTLELGDSALYLCASSPTGDTGGEQYFGPGTRLTVT.

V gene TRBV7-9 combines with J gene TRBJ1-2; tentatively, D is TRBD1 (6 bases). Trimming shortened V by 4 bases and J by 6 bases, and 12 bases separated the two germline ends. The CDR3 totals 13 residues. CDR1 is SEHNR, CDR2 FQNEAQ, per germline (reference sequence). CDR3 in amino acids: CASSSQGRDGYTF. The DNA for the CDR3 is TGTGCCAGCAGCTCCCAGGGGAGAGATGGCTACACCTTC. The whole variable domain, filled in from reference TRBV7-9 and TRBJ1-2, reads DTGVSQNPRHKITKRGQNVTFRCDPISEHNRLYWYRQTLGQGPEFLTYFQNEAQLEKSRLLSDRFSAERPKGSFSTLEIQRTEQGDSAMYLCASSSQGRDGYTFGSGTRLTVV.